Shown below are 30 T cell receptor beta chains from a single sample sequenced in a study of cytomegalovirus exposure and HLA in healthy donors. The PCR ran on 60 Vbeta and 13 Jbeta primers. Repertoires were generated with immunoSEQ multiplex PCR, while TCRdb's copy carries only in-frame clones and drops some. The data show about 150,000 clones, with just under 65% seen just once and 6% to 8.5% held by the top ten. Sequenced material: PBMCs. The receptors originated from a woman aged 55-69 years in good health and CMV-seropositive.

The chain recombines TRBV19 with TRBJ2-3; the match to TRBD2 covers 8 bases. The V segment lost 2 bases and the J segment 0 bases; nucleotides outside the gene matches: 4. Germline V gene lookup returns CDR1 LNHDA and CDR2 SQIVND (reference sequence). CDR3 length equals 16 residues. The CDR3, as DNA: TGTGCCAGTAGTATAACTAGCGGAGCTAGCACAGATACGCAGTATTTT. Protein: CASSITSGASTDTQYF.

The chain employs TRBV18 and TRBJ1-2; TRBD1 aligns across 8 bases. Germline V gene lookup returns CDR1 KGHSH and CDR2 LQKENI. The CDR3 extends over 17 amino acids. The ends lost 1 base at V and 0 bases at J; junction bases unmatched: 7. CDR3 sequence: CASSPRAGTGANYGYTF. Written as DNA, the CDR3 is TGTGCCAGCTCACCACGGGCGGGGACAGGAGCTAACTATGGCTACACCTTC.

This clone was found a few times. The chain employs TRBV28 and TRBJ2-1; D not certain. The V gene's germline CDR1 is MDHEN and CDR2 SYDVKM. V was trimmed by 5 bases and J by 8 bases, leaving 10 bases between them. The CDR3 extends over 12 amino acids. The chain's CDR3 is CASSPLRDEQFF. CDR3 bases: TGTGCCAGCAGTCCCCTCCGAGATGAGCAGTTCTTC.

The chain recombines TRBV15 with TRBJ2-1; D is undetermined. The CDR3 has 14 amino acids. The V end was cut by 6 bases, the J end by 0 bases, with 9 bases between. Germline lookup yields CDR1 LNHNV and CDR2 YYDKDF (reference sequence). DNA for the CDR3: TGTGCCACCAGACGAACGGGCTCCTACAATGAGCAGTTCTTC. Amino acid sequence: CATRRTGSYNEQFF. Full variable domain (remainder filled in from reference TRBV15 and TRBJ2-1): DAMVIQNPRYQVTQFGKPVTLSCSQTLNHNVMYWYQQKSSQAPKLLFHYYDKDFNNEADTPDNFQSRRPNTSFCFLDIRSPGLGDTAMYLCATRRTGSYNEQFFGPGTRLTVL.

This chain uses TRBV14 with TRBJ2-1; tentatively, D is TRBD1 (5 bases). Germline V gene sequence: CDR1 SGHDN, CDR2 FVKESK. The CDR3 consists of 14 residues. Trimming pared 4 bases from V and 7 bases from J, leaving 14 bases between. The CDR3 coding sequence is TGTGCCAGCAGCCCCCTAGGCAGGGTAAATGAGCAGTTCTTC. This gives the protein CASSPLGRVNEQFF.

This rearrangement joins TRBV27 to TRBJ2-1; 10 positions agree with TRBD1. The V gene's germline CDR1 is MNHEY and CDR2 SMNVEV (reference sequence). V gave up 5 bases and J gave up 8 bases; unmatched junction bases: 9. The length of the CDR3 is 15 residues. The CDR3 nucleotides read TGTGCCAGCAGTCGACAGGGGGCGATTTATTATGAGCAGTTCTTC. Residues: CASSRQGAIYYEQFF.

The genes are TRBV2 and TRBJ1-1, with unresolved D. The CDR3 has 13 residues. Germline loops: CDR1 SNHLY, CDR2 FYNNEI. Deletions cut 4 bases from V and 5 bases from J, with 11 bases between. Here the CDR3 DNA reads TGTGCCAGCAGTGCGACCATGAGGACTGAAGCTTTCTTT. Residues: CASSATMRTEAFF.

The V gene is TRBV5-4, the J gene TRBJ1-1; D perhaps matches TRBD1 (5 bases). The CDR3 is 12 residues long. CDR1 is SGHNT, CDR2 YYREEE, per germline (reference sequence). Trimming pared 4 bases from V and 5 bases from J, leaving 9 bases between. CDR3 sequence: CASSREGTEAFF. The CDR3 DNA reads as TGTGCCAGCAGCCGGGAGGGGACTGAAGCTTTCTTT. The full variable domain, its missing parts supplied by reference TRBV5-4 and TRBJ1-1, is ETGVTQSPTHLIKTRGQQVTLRCSSQSGHNTVSWYQQALGQGPQFIFQYYREEENGRGNFPPRFSGLQFPNYSSELNVNALELDDSALYLCASSREGTEAFFGQGTRLTVV.

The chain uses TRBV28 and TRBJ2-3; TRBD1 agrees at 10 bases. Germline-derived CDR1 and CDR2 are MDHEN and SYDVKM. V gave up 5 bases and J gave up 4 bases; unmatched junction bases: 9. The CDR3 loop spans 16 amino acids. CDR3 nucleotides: TGTGCCAGCAGTCCCGACAGGGGGCGCGACGCAGATACGCAGTATTTT. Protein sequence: CASSPDRGRDADTQYF.

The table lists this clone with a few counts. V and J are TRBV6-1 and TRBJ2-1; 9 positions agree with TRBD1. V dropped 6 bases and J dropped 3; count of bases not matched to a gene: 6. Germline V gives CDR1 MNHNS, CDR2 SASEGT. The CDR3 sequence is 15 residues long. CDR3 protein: CASSKGQGGYNEQFF. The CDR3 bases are TGTGCCAGCAGCAAGGGACAGGGCGGCTACAATGAGCAGTTCTTC.

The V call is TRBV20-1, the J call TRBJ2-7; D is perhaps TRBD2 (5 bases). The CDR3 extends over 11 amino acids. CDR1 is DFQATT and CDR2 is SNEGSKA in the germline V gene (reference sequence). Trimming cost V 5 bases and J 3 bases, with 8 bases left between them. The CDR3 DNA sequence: TGCAGTGCTCGCCGGGGCTACGAGCAGTACTTC. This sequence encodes CSARRGYEQYF.

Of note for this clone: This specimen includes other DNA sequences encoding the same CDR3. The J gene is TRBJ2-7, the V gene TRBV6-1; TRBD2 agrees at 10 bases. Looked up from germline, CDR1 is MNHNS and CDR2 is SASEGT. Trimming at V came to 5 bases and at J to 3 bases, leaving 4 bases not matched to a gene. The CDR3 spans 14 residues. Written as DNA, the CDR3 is TGTGCCAGCAGTCTTCTAGCGGGAGACTACGAGCAGTACTTC. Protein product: CASSLLAGDYEQYF.

The CDR3 nucleotides read TGTGCCAGCAGCTTGGTAGTAACTAAAGATACGCAGTATTTT. As protein: CASSLVVTKDTQYF. This rearrangement joins TRBV5-6 to TRBJ2-3; D call uncertain. Germline-derived CDR1 and CDR2 are SGHDT and YYEEEE. The CDR3 is 14 amino acids. V was clipped by 0 bases and J by 5 bases, with 10 bases between them.

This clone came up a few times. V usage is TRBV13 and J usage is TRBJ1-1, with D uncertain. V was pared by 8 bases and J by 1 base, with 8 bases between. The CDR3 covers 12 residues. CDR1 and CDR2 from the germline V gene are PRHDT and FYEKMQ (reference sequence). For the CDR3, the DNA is TGTGCCAGCCTCGCCGGGAACACTGAAGCTTTCTTT. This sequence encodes CASLAGNTEAFF.

CDR3 in DNA: TGTGCCAGTTGGGCAGGGTTCTATGGCTACACCTTC. Its protein product is CASWAGFYGYTF. The chain recombines TRBV19 with TRBJ1-2; D possibly corresponds to TRBD1 (5 bases). The CDR3 totals 12 residues. Germline CDR1 is LNHDA and CDR2 is SQIVND (reference sequence). V was clipped by 8 bases and J by 4 bases, with 11 bases between them.

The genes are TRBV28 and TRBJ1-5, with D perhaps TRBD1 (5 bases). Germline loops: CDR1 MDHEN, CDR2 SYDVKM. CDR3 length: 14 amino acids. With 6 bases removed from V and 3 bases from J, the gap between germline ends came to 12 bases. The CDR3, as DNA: TGTGCCAGCAGGCAGGGAGGACCCAATCAGCCCCAGCATTTT. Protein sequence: CASRQGGPNQPQHF.

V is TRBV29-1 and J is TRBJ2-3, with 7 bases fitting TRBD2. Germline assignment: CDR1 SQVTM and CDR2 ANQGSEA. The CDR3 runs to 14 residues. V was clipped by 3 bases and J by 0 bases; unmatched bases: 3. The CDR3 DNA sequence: TGCAGCGTTGACCGGGGGGTAAGCACAGATACGCAGTATTTT. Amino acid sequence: CSVDRGVSTDTQYF.

The DNA for the CDR3 is TGTGCCAGCAGTCGACTAGCGGGCCCTACAATGGGGACCCAGTACTTC. Translating it yields CASSRLAGPTMGTQYF. The chain links TRBV27 to TRBJ2-5; 10 positions match TRBD2. Germline V gives CDR1 MNHEY, CDR2 SMNVEV (reference sequence). Trimming cost V 5 bases and J 7 bases; bases outside gene matches: 13. The CDR3 runs 16 residues.

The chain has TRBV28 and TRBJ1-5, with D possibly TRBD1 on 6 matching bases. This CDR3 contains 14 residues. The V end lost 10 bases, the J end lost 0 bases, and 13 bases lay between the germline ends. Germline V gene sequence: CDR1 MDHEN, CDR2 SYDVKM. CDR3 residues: CATKTGISNQPQHF. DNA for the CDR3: TGTGCCACAAAGACAGGAATTAGCAATCAGCCCCAGCATTTT.

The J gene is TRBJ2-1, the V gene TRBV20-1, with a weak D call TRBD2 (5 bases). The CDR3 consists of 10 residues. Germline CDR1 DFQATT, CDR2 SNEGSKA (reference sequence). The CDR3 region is CSLREIEQFF. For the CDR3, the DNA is TGCAGCTTGAGGGAGATTGAGCAGTTCTTC.

The CDR3 bases are TGTGCCAGCAGCGAGGGGTGGGGGACACCCTACGAGCAGTACTTC. This codes for CASSEGWGTPYEQYF. The J gene is TRBJ2-7, the V gene TRBV2; tentative D call: TRBD1 (6 bases). This CDR3 is 15 amino acids long. V dropped 6 bases and J dropped 2 bases, with 17 bases sitting between them. CDR1 and CDR2 from the germline V gene are SNHLY and FYNNEI.

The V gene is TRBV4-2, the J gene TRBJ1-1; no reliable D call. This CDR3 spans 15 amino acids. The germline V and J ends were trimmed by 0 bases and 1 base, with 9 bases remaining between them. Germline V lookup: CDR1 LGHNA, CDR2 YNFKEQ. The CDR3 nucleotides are TGTGCCAGCAGCCAAGATTCACAGAAGAACACTGAAGCTTTCTTT. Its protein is CASSQDSQKNTEAFF.

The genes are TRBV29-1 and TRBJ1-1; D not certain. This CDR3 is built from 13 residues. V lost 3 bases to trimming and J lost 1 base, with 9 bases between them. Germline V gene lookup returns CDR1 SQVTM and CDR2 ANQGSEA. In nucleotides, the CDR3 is TGCAGCGTTGAGACTAGTCAGAACACTGAAGCTTTCTTT. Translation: CSVETSQNTEAFF. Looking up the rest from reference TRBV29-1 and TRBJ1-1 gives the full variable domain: SAVISQKPSRDICQRGTSLTIQCQVDSQVTMMFWYRQQPGQSLTLIATANQGSEATYESGFVIDKFPISRPNLTFSTLTVSNMSPEDSSIYLCSVETSQNTEAFFGQGTRLTVV.

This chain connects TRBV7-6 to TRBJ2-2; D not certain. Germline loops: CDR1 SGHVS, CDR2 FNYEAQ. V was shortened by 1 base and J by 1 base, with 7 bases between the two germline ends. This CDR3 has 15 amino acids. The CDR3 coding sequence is TGTGCCAGCAGCTTAGTCCCAGGGAACACCGGGGAGCTGTTTTTT. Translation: CASSLVPGNTGELFF.

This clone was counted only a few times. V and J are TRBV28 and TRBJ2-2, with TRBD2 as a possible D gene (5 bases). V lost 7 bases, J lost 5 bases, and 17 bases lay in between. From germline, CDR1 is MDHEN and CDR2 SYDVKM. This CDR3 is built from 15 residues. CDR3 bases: TGTGCCAGCACCAAATGGGCAGGAGGTACCGGGGAGCTGTTTTTT. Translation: CASTKWAGGTGELFF.

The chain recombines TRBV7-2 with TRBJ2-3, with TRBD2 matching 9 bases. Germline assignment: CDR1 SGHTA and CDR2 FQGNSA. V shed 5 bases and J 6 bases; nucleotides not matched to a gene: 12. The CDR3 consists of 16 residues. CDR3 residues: CASSDTRGRARDTQYF. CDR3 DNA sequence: TGTGCCAGCAGCGACACCCGCGGGAGGGCCCGGGATACGCAGTATTTT.

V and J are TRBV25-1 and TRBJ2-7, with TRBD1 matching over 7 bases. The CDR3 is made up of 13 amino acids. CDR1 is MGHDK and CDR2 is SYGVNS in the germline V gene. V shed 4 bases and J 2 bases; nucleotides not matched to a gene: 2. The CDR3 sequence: CASSVQGAYEQYF. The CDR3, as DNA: TGTGCCAGCAGTGTGCAGGGGGCCTACGAGCAGTACTTC.

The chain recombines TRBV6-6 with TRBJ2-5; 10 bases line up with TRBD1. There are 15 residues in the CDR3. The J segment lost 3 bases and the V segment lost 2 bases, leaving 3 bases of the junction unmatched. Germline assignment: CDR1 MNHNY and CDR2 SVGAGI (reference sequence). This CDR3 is CASSYPGQGEETQYF. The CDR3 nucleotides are TGTGCCAGCAGTTACCCTGGACAGGGGGAAGAGACCCAGTACTTC.

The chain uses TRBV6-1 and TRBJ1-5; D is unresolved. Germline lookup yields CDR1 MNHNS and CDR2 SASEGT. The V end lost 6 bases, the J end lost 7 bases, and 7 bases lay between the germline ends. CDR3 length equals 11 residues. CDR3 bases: TGTGCCAGCAGCCGTTCCCAGCCCCAGCATTTT. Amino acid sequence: CASSRSQPQHF.

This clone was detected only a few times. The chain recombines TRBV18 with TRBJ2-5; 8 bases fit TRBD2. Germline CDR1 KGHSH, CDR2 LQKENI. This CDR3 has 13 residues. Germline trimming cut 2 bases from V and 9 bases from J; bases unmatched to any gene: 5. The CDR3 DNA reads TGTGCCAGCTCACCAGGCGGGAGGCCCCCCCAGTACTTC. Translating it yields CASSPGGRPPQYF.